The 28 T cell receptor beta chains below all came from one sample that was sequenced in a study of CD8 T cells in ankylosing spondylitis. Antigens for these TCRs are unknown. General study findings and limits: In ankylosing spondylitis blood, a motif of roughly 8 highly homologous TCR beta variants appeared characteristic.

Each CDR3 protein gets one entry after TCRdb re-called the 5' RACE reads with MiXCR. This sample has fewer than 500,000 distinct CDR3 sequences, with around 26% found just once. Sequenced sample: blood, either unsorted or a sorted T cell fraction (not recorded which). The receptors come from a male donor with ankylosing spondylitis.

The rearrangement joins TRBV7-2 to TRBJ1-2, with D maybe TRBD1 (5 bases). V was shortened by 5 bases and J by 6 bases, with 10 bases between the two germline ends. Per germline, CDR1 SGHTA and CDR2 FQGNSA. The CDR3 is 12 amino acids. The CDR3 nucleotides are TGTGCCAGCAGCCGGGACCGAGATGGCTACACCTTC. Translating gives CASSRDRDGYTF.

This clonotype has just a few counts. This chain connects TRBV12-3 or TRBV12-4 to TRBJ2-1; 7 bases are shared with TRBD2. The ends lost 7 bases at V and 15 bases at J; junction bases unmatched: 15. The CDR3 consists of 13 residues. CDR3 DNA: TGTGCCAGCACCCTATCACTAGCGAATTGGGTGTTCTTC. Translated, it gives CASTLSLANWVFF.

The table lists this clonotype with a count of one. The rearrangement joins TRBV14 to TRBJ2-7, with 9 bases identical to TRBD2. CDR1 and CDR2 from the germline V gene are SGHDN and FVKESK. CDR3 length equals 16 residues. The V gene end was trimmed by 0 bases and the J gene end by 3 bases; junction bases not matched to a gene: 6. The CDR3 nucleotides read TGTGCCAGCAGCCAAGAAGGAAGAGCGGGAGGCTACGAGCAGTACTTC. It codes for CASSQEGRAGGYEQYF.

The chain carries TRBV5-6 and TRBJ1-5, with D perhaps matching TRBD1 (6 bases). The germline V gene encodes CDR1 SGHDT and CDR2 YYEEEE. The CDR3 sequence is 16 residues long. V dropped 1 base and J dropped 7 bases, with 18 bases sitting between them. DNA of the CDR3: TGTGCCAGCAGCTTGTTACGAGACAGGCCGGGGCAGCCCCAGCATTTT. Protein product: CASSLLRDRPGQPQHF.

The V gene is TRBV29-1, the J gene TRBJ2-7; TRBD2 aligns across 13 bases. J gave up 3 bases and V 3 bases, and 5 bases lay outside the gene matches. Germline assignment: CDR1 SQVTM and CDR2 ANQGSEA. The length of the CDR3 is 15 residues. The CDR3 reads CSVETGLAGDYEQYF. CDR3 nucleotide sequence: TGCAGCGTTGAGACCGGACTAGCGGGAGACTACGAGCAGTACTTC.

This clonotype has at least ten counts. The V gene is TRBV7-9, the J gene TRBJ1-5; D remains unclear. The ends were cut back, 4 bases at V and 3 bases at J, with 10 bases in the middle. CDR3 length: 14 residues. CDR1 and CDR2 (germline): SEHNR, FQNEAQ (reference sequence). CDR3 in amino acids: CASSSYGFNQPQHF. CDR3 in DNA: TGTGCCAGCAGCTCGTATGGCTTCAATCAGCCCCAGCATTTT.

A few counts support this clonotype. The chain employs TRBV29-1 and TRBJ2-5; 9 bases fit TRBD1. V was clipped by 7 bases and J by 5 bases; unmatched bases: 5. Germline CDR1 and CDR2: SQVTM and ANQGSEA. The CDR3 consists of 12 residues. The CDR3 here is CSGRTGDETQYF. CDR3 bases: TGCAGCGGCAGGACAGGGGACGAGACCCAGTACTTC.

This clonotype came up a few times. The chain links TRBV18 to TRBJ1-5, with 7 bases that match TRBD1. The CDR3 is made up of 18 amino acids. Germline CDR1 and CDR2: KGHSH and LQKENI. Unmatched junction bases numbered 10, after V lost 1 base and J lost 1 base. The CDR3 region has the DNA TGTGCCAGCTCACCACTTCACCCTTCGGGACAGAGCAATCAGCCCCAGCATTTT. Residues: CASSPLHPSGQSNQPQHF.

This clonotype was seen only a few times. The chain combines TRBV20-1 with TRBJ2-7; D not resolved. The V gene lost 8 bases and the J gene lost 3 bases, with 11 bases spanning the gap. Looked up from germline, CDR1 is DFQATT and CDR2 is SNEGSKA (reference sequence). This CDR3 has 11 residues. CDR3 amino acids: CSLTELYEQYF. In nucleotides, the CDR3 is TGCAGTTTAACAGAACTCTACGAGCAGTACTTC.

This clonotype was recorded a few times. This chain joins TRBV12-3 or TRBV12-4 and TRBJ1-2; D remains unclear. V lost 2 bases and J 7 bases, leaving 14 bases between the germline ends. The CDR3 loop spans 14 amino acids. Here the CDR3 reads CASSLLAVEFGYTF. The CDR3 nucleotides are TGTGCCAGCAGTTTATTGGCAGTGGAGTTTGGCTACACCTTC.

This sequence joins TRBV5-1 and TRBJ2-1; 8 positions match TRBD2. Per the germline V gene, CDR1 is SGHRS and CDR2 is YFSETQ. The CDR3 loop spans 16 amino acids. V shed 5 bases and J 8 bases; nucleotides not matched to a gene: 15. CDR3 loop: CASSQSVAGTVDEQFF. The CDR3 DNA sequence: TGCGCCAGCAGTCAAAGCGTAGCGGGAACGGTCGATGAGCAGTTCTTC.

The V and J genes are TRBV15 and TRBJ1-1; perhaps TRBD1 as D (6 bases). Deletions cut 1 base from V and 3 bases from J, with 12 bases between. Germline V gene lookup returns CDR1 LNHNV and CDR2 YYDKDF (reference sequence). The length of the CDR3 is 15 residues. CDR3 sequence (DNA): TGTGCCACCAGCAGAGCGGCTTCAGGGGACACTGAAGCTTTCTTT. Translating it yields CATSRAASGDTEAFF.

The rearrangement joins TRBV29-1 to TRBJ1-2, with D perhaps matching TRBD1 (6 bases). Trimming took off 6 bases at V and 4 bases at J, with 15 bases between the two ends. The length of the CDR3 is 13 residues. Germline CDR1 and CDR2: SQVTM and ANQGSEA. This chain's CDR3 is CSVEQGDGYGYTF. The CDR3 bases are TGCAGCGTGGAACAGGGTGATGGCTATGGCTACACCTTC.

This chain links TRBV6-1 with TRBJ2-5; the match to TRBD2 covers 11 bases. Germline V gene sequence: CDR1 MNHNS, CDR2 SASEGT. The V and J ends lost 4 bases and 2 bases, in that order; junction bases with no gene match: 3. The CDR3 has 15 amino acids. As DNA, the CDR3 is TGTGCCAGCAGTGTTCGACTAGCGGGGCAAGAGACCCAGTACTTC. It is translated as CASSVRLAGQETQYF.

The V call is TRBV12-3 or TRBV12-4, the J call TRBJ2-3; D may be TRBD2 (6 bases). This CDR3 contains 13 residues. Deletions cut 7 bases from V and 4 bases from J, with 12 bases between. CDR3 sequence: CASTPRGPDTQYF. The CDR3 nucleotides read TGTGCCAGCACTCCGCGGGGACCAGATACGCAGTATTTT.

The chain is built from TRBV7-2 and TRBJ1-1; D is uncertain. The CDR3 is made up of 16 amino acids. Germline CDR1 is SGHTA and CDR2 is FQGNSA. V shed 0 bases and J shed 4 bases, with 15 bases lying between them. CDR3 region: CASSLASGSRFTEAFF. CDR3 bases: TGTGCCAGCAGCTTAGCGTCTGGGTCGAGATTCACTGAAGCTTTCTTT.

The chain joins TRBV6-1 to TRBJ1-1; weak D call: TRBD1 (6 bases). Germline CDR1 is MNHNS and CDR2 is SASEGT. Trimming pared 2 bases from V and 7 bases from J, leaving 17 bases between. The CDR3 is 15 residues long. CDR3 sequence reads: CASSEISTGRGEAFF. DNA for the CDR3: TGTGCCAGCAGTGAAATTAGTACAGGGCGCGGTGAAGCTTTCTTT.

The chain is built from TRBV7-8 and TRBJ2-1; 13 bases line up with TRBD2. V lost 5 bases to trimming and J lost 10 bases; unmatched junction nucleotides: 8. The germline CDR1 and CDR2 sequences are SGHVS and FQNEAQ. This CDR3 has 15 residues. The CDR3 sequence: CASSHPGTSGMEQFF. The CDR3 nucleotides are TGTGCCAGCAGCCACCCCGGGACTAGCGGGATGGAGCAGTTCTTC.

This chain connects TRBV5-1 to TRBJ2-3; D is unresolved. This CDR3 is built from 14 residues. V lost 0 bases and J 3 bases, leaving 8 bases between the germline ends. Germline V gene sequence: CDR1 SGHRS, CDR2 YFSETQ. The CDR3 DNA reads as TGCGCCAGCAGCTTGGCTTCTCTTACAGATACGCAGTATTTT. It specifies CASSLASLTDTQYF.

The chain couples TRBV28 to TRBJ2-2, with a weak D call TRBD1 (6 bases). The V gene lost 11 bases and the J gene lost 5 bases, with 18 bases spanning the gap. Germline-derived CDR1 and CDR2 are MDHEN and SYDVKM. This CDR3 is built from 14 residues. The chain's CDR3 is CALMGRGGTGELFF. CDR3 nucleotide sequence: TGTGCCCTCATGGGACGAGGGGGAACCGGGGAGCTGTTTTTT.

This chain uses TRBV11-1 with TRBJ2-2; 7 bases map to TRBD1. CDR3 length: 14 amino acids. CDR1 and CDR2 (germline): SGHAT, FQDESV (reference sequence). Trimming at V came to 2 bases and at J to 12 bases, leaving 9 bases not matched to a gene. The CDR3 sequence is CASSLPQGKGKLFF. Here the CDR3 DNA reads TGTGCCAGCAGCTTACCACAGGGGAAAGGGAAGCTGTTTTTT.

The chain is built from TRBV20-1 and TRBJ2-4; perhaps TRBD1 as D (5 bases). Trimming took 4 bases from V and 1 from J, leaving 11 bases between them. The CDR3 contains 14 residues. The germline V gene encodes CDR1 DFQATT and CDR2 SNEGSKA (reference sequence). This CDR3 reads CSATGSAAKNIQYF. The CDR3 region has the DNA TGCAGTGCTACAGGGTCGGCGGCCAAAAACATTCAGTACTTC.

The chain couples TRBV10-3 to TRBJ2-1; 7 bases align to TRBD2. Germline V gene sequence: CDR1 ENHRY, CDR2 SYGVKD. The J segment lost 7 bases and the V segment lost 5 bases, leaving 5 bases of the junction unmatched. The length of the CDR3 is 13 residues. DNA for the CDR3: TGTGCCATCAGTCCCGGGACTACGAATGAGCAGTTCTTC. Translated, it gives CAISPGTTNEQFF.

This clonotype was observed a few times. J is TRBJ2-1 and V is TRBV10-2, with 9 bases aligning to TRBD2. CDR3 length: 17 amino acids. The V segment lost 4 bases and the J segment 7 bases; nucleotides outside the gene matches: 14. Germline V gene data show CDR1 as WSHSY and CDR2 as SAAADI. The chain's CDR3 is CASSVNGAGGPVNEQFF. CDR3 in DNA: TGCGCCAGCAGTGTGAACGGGGCGGGAGGGCCGGTGAATGAGCAGTTCTTC.

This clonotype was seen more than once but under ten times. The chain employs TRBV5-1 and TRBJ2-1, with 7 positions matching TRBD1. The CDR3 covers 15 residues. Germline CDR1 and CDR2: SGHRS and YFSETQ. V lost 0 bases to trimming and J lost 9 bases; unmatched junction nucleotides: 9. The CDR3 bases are TGCGCCAGCAGCTTGGTGAAGGGGGCCGGCCTTGAGCAGTTCTTC. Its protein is CASSLVKGAGLEQFF.

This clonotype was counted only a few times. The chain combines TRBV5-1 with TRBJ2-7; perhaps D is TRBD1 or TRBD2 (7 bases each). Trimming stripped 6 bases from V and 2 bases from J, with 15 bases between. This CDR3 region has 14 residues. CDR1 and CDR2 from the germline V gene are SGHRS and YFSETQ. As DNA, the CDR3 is TGCGCCAGCAAGCGGGACAGTGGACCCTACGAGCAGTACGTC. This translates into CASKRDSGPYEQYV.

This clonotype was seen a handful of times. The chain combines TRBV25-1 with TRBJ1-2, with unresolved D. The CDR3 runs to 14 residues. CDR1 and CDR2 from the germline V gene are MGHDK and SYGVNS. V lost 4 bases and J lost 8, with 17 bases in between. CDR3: CASSAPGPGKGYTF. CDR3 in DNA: TGTGCCAGCAGTGCCCCTGGGCCGGGAAAAGGCTACACCTTC.

The CDR3: CASSLGGGGLPYEQYV. CDR3 in DNA: TGCGCCAGCAGCTTGGGTGGTGGAGGGTTACCCTACGAGCAGTACGTC. The gene calls are TRBV5-1 and TRBJ2-7, with D possibly being TRBD2 (6 bases). V lost 0 bases and J 2 bases, leaving 15 bases between the germline ends. CDR3 length equals 16 residues. CDR1 and CDR2 (germline): SGHRS, YFSETQ.